This T cell receptor beta chain is drawn from a study of cytomegalovirus exposure and HLA in healthy donors. The method was immunoSEQ multiplex PCR; TCRdb's version includes in-frame clones alone and lacks a portion of them. Here the sample spans more than 200,000 clones, roughly nine tenths being singletons. This clone was counted a few times. Its specificity is not known. Separate from the approximately 730-subject first cohort, the roughly 120-subject validation cohort was the one that the donors belonged to. CDR3 length equals 16 residues. Germline CDR1 reads KGHSH; CDR2 reads LQKENI. The V gene end was trimmed by 3 bases and the J gene end by 1 base; junction bases not matched to a gene: 6. Notes on the study in general: It was around 160 TCR beta chains that were listed as cytomegalovirus-associated. Three CMV-associated chains proved CMV antigen-specific in vitro.

The sequenced sample was PBMCs. This TCR came from a man between 18 and 35 years old in good health and CMV-seropositive. This sequence joins TRBV18 and TRBJ1-2, with TRBD1 matching over 9 bases. The CDR3 loop reads CASSPVGTGFNYGYTF. The CDR3, as DNA: TGTGCCAGCTCACCGGTAGGGACAGGGTTTAACTATGGCTACACCTTC.